Presented here are 26 T cell receptor beta chains from one specimen sequenced in a study of blood T cell repertoires in COVID-19. Produced via immunoSEQ multiplex PCR; TCRdb's table is partial and in-frame only. This table holds some 200,000 clones, around nine tenths found once. The sample taken for sequencing was peripheral blood. Every receptor here comes from a woman between 70 and 85 years old with COVID-19, enrolled during active disease.

This chain links TRBV9 with TRBJ2-1; 7 positions agree with TRBD2. J was trimmed by 12 bases and V by 7 bases; bases with no gene match: 22. This CDR3 has 16 amino acids. In germline, CDR1 is SGDLS, CDR2 YYNGEE. CDR3 sequence: CASGSSGSSSTLVQFF. As DNA, the CDR3 is TGTGCCAGCGGTTCTAGCGGCTCCTCCTCTACTCTTGTGCAGTTCTTC.

The CDR3 protein is CASSQVGVSSPLHF. The CDR3 DNA reads TGCGCCAGCAGCCAAGTCGGTGTGAGTTCACCCCTCCACTTT. This chain links TRBV4-3 with TRBJ1-6; the D is unclear. This CDR3 is 14 amino acids long. Germline V gene lookup returns CDR1 LGHNA and CDR2 YSLEER. V was cut by 1 base and J by 9 bases, with 10 bases left in between.

This chain connects TRBV12-3 or TRBV12-4 to TRBJ1-2; D is undetermined. The germline V and J ends were trimmed by 3 bases and 3 bases, with 8 bases remaining between them. The CDR3 consists of 13 residues. This CDR3 reads CASSLDGDYGYTF. The CDR3 nucleotides read TGTGCCAGCAGTTTGGACGGGGACTATGGCTACACCTTC.

The chain is built from TRBV7-9 and TRBJ2-3; 7 nucleotides match TRBD2. Germline-derived CDR1 and CDR2 are SEHNR and FQNEAQ (reference sequence). J was trimmed by 1 base and V by 5 bases; bases with no gene match: 9. CDR3 size: 16 residues. The CDR3 nucleotides are TGTGCCAGCAGCACTAGCGTGAGATGGGGCACAGATACGCAGTATTTT. Amino acids: CASSTSVRWGTDTQYF.

The sample holds one count of this clone. V gene TRBV3-1 (or the pseudogene TRBV3-2) combines with J gene TRBJ1-4; TRBD1 aligns across 10 bases. V was clipped by 4 bases and J by 8 bases; unmatched bases: 7. CDR3 length: 15 amino acids. Germline loops: CDR1 LGHDT, CDR2 YNNKEL (reference sequence). The CDR3, as DNA: TGTGCCAGCAGCCTAAGGACAGGGGGAGACGAAAAACTGTTTTTT. Protein: CASSLRTGGDEKLFF.

The CDR3 loop is CASSSDAGRGNTEAFF. DNA of the CDR3: TGTGCCAGCAGCTCAGATGCGGGCAGGGGAAACACTGAAGCTTTCTTT. V gene TRBV5-6 combines with J gene TRBJ1-1, with D possibly TRBD1 on 6 matching bases. V was pared by 3 bases and J by 2 bases, with 17 bases between. The CDR3 has 16 residues. Looked up from germline, CDR1 is SGHDT and CDR2 is YYEEEE.

The J gene is TRBJ2-3, the V gene TRBV4-2; 9 nucleotides match TRBD2. Germline loops: CDR1 LGHNA, CDR2 YNFKEQ. This CDR3 has 19 amino acids. The junction had 14 bases not matched to a gene; V was cut back by 4 bases and J by 0 bases. This CDR3 is CASSLGALAGFASTDTQYF. CDR3 coding DNA: TGTGCCAGCAGCCTGGGGGCTCTAGCGGGATTCGCTAGCACAGATACGCAGTATTTT.

The chain joins TRBV25-1 to TRBJ2-3, with 10 bases aligning to TRBD2. Trimming at V came to 3 bases and at J to 6 bases, leaving 6 bases not matched to a gene. The CDR3 extends over 15 amino acids. The V gene's germline CDR1 is MGHDK and CDR2 SYGVNS. The CDR3 protein is CASSDLAGVSDTQYF. The CDR3 coding sequence is TGTGCCAGCAGTGACCTAGCGGGAGTCTCGGATACGCAGTATTTT.

This chain uses TRBV29-1 with TRBJ2-7, with 13 bases lining up with TRBD2. Germline loops: CDR1 SQVTM, CDR2 ANQGSEA. This CDR3 spans 13 amino acids. The V and J ends lost 7 bases and 6 bases, in that order; junction bases with no gene match: 6. CDR3 DNA sequence: TGCAGCGCTGGGACTAGCGGGAACGCCGAGCAGTACTTC. Encoded protein: CSAGTSGNAEQYF.

The J gene is TRBJ1-1, the V gene TRBV5-5; D unresolved. The CDR3 has 16 amino acids. Per the germline V gene, CDR1 is SGHKS and CDR2 is YYEKEE (reference sequence). The V end was cut by 2 bases, the J end by 0 bases, with 14 bases between. CDR3 protein: CASSFRLHRMNTEAFF. CDR3 DNA sequence: TGTGCCAGCAGCTTTAGACTACATCGGATGAACACTGAAGCTTTCTTT.

This sequence joins TRBV2 and TRBJ2-4; 9 bases are a match to TRBD1. V was clipped by 5 bases and J by 7 bases; unmatched bases: 12. Germline lookup yields CDR1 SNHLY and CDR2 FYNNEI. CDR3 size: 16 residues. The CDR3 bases are TGTGCCAGCAGTCCACCCGGGACAGGGCCGTGGAACATTCAGTACTTC. This sequence encodes CASSPPGTGPWNIQYF.

V is TRBV25-1 and J is TRBJ1-6; weak D call: TRBD1 (6 bases). The CDR3 spans 15 residues. Looked up from germline, CDR1 is MGHDK and CDR2 is SYGVNS. V gave up 7 bases and J gave up 9 bases, with 19 bases separating them. CDR3 DNA sequence: TGTGCCAGCACTACTTCGGGACACGAGGGTTCACCCCTCCACTTT. This sequence encodes CASTTSGHEGSPLHF.

V gene TRBV18 combines with J gene TRBJ1-1; D may be TRBD1 (5 bases). The V and J ends lost 3 bases and 5 bases respectively, with 16 bases between them. The CDR3 spans 15 residues. Germline CDR1 reads KGHSH; CDR2 reads LQKENI. This CDR3 reads CASSPRSRVGTEAFF. Written as DNA, the CDR3 is TGTGCCAGCTCACCCCGGTCCAGGGTAGGGACTGAAGCTTTCTTT.

V is TRBV6-2 or TRBV6-3 and J is TRBJ1-6; a possible D gene is TRBD1 (6 bases). CDR1 and CDR2 (germline): MNHEY, SVGEGT. The CDR3 is 14 amino acids. V lost 1 base and J lost 6, with 7 bases in between. The DNA for the CDR3 is TGTGCCAGCAGTTACTGGGGGCCTAATTCACCCCTCCACTTT. Its translation: CASSYWGPNSPLHF.

This chain links TRBV4-2 with TRBJ1-5; perhaps TRBD1 as D (6 bases). The germline CDR1 and CDR2 sequences are LGHNA and YNFKEQ. The CDR3 spans 14 residues. Trimming shortened V by 4 bases and J by 5 bases, and 12 bases separated the two germline ends. Written as DNA, the CDR3 is TGTGCCAGCAGCCTTGACAGGTCCCATCAGCCCCAGCATTTT. Amino acid sequence: CASSLDRSHQPQHF.

This clone has only one observation. The rearrangement links TRBV12-5 to TRBJ2-2; 12 bases line up with TRBD2. Per germline, CDR1 LGHNT and CDR2 FRNRAP. CDR3 length: 14 amino acids. Losses at the gene ends were 8 bases for V and 6 bases for J; bases not matched to a gene: 4. CDR3 bases: TGTGCTAGTTCGACTAGCGGGAGATCCGGGGAGCTGTTTTTT. Encoded protein: CASSTSGRSGELFF.

Here the CDR3 reads CASRDSSNEKLFF. Here the CDR3 DNA reads TGTGCCAGCCGGGACAGCTCGAATGAAAAACTGTTTTTT. The chain joins TRBV10-3 to TRBJ1-4; 7 bases are a match to TRBD1. The germline gives CDR1 ENHRY, CDR2 SYGVKD. The CDR3 loop spans 13 amino acids. V lost 10 bases to trimming and J lost 5 bases; unmatched junction nucleotides: 7.

The CDR3 DNA follows: TGTGCCAGCAGGGGAACCGGGACAGGGGTCTACGAGCAGTACTTC. It yields the protein CASRGTGTGVYEQYF. V and J are TRBV7-2 and TRBJ2-7; 10 nucleotides line up with TRBD1. Germline loops: CDR1 SGHTA, CDR2 FQGNSA. The junction had 8 bases not matched to a gene; V was cut back by 6 bases and J by 3 bases. There are 15 residues in the CDR3.

In its sample, this clone was seen once. The V gene is TRBV6-5, the J gene TRBJ2-1, with D possibly matching TRBD2 (5 bases). The CDR3 is made up of 13 amino acids. CDR1 and CDR2 (germline): MNHEY, SVGAGI. The germline V and J ends were trimmed by 9 bases and 3 bases, with 12 bases remaining between them. CDR3 loop: CASCRSDYNEQFF. CDR3 nucleotides: TGTGCCAGTTGTCGTAGCGACTACAATGAGCAGTTCTTC.

V usage is TRBV6-6 and J usage is TRBJ2-7; D possibly corresponds to TRBD1 (6 bases). The CDR3 extends over 13 amino acids. The V end was cut by 5 bases, the J end by 0 bases, with 8 bases between. From germline, CDR1 is MNHNY and CDR2 SVGAGI (reference sequence). The CDR3 protein is CASSRGSSYEQYF. The CDR3 coding sequence is TGTGCCAGCAGTAGGGGGAGCTCCTACGAGCAGTACTTC.

The V gene is TRBV13, the J gene TRBJ1-4; 8 nucleotides match TRBD1. The CDR3 extends over 17 amino acids. With V trimmed by 2 bases and J by 8 bases, 13 bases remained unmatched. Per germline, CDR1 PRHDT and CDR2 FYEKMQ (reference sequence). The CDR3, as DNA: TGTGCCAGCAGCTTATCCCGGACAGGGAAAGTGGGGGAAAAACTGTTTTTT. It is translated as CASSLSRTGKVGEKLFF.

This chain joins TRBV19 and TRBJ1-5; TRBD1 matches at 7 bases. This CDR3 comprises 14 residues. CDR1 is LNHDA, CDR2 SQIVND, per germline (reference sequence). The V segment lost 5 bases and the J segment 4 bases; nucleotides outside the gene matches: 5. The CDR3 protein is CASSAPQGNQPQHF. CDR3 nucleotides: TGTGCCAGTAGTGCCCCACAGGGGAATCAGCCCCAGCATTTT.

The J gene is TRBJ1-3, the V gene TRBV18, with 7 bases lining up with TRBD1. CDR1 KGHSH and CDR2 LQKENI come from the germline V gene. V shed 3 bases, J shed 6 bases, and the junction held 2 bases outside the gene matches. CDR3 length: 13 amino acids. In DNA, the CDR3 is TGTGCCAGCTCACCGGGACAGTTAAACACCATATATTTT. Translated: CASSPGQLNTIYF.

This chain connects TRBV7-2 to TRBJ2-3; 8 nucleotides line up with TRBD2. Germline lookup yields CDR1 SGHTA and CDR2 FQGNSA. J lost 2 bases, V lost 2 bases, and 6 bases had no gene match. The CDR3 runs to 16 residues. CDR3 region: CASSLQAGRATDTQYF. CDR3 coding DNA: TGTGCCAGCAGCTTACAGGCCGGGAGGGCCACAGATACGCAGTATTTT.

J is TRBJ1-2 and V is TRBV11-1; D call uncertain. The ends were cut back, 1 base at V and 4 bases at J, with 7 bases in the middle. CDR1 and CDR2 from the germline V gene are SGHAT and FQDESV (reference sequence). The CDR3 runs to 13 residues. The CDR3, as DNA: TGTGCCAGCAGCTTAGAGGAGGCCTATGGCTACACCTTC. This translates into CASSLEEAYGYTF.

V is TRBV7-6 and J is TRBJ1-3, with 8 positions matching TRBD1. The V gene end was trimmed by 3 bases and the J gene end by 5 bases; junction bases not matched to a gene: 12. This CDR3 has 17 amino acids. Per the germline V gene, CDR1 is SGHVS and CDR2 is FNYEAQ. In DNA form, the CDR3 reads TGTGCCAGCAGCTTCGATTTATTAGGACAGGGCAGAAACACCATATATTTT. Residues: CASSFDLLGQGRNTIYF.